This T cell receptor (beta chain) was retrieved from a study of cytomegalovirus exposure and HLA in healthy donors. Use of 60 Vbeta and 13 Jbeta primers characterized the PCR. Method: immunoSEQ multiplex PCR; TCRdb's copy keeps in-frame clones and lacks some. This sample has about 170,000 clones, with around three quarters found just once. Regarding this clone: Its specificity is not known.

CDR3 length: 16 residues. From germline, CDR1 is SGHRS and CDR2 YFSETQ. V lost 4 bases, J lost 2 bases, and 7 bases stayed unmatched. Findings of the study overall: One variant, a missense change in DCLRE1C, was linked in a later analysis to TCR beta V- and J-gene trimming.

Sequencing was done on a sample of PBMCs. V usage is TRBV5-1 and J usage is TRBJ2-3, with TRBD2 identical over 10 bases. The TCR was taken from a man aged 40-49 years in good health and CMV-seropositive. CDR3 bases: TGCGCCAGCAGCCTTCTAGCGGGGGTAATCACAGATACGCAGTATTTT. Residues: CASSLLAGVITDTQYF.